The present TCR beta chain was sequenced within a study of blood T cell repertoires in COVID-19. This CDR3 has 14 residues. Germline CDR1 is MDHEN and CDR2 is SYDVKM. The V end was cut by 7 bases, the J end by 0 bases, with 10 bases between. Original processing notes: By means of reference gene primer amplification, nucleated cell counts were estimated. Sequencing used immunoSEQ multiplex PCR; TCRdb keeps in-frame clones, though not all of them. Clonal size and the V and J genes are those of that table, whereas D and trimming came from the DNA. The repertoire has approximately 250,000 clones, approximately 87% of them found once; the top ten carry about 4.5%.

The receptor was derived from a man in his 60s who had recovered from COVID-19. V usage is TRBV28 and J usage is TRBJ1-3; possible D gene TRBD1, 6 bases. Sequencing input: peripheral blood. CDR3 nucleotides: TGTGCCAGCAAGGGGGGGACCTCTGGAAACACCATATATTTT. This translates into CASKGGTSGNTIYF.